This T cell receptor beta chain was sequenced in a study of blood T cell repertoires in COVID-19. Study background: The samples span acute and convalescent COVID-19 from the United States, Italy and Spain. The cDNA or gDNA used as material had been derived from T cells, B-cell-depleted T cells, or PBMCs.

The CDR3 runs 12 residues. V was pared by 5 bases and J by 4 bases, with 6 bases between. Germline CDR1 LNHDA, CDR2 SQIVND (reference sequence). Study processing details: Using reference gene primer amplification, nucleated cell counts were estimated. TCRdb's table, derived via immunoSEQ multiplex PCR, lists solely in-frame clones and lacks some. The V and J calls and clone size were taken over from that table, and D and trimming were inferred from the DNA. There are 150,000 or so clones in the sample; 85% to 90% occur only once, and 2.5% to 3% lies in the top ten. J is TRBJ1-5 and V is TRBV19, with D unclear. The sample comprised peripheral blood. This receptor was taken from a man in his sixties with active or convalescent COVID-19. The CDR3 loop reads CASSRLNQPQHF. The CDR3 DNA sequence: TGTGCCAGTAGTCGTCTTAATCAGCCCCAGCATTTT.